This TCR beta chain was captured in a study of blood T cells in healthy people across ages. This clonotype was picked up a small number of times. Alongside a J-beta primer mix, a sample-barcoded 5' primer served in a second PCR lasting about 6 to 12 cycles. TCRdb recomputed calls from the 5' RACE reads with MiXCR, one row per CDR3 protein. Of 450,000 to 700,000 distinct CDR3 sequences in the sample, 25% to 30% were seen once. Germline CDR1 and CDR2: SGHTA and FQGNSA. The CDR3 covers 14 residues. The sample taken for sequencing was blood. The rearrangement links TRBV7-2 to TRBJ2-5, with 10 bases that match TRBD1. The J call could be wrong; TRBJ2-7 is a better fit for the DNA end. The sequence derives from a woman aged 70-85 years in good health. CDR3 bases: TGTGCCAGCAGCACGACAGGGGGCCCCTACGAGCAGTACTTC. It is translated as CASSTTGGPYEQYF.